Below, 7 T cell receptor beta chains from the same sample are listed, as sequenced in a study of blood T cell repertoires in COVID-19. TCRdb's copy holds only in-frame clones and misses some; the assay was immunoSEQ multiplex PCR. The sample yields under 95,000 clones, approximately 82% seen once. Material: peripheral blood. The source of these receptors is a human donor in a cohort sampled during active COVID-19.

This clone was found a few times. The genes are TRBV18 and TRBJ1-2, with a tentative D call TRBD1 (5 bases). The germline V gene has CDR1 KGHSH and CDR2 LQKENI. The CDR3 consists of 16 residues. Trimming shortened V by 1 base and J by 4 bases, and 16 bases separated the two germline ends. CDR3 sequence (DNA): TGTGCCAGCTCACCACGGGACGCCGTAGCGGGCTATGGCTACACCTTC. It is translated as CASSPRDAVAGYGYTF.

The chain carries TRBV3-1 (or the pseudogene TRBV3-2) and TRBJ1-3; D perhaps matches TRBD1 (5 bases). Germline-derived CDR1 and CDR2 are LGHDT and YNNKEL (reference sequence). This CDR3 is built from 15 residues. V was cut by 1 base and J by 2 bases, with 9 bases left in between. The CDR3 is CASSQGQGTGNTIYF. As DNA, the CDR3 is TGTGCCAGCAGCCAAGGCCAGGGAACTGGAAACACCATATATTTT.

The rearrangement joins TRBV3-1 (or the pseudogene TRBV3-2) to TRBJ2-1; D is unclear. Trimming left V 4 bases short and J 4 bases short, with 14 bases between. Germline loops: CDR1 LGHDT, CDR2 YNNKEL (reference sequence). The CDR3 runs 15 residues. CDR3 in DNA: TGTGCCAGCAGCCTCGGGTCCACTTTATACAATGAGCAGTTCTTC. Translated: CASSLGSTLYNEQFF.

The rearrangement links TRBV7-8 to TRBJ2-7, with D tentatively TRBD1 (6 bases). Germline lookup yields CDR1 SGHVS and CDR2 FQNEAQ. The CDR3 has 14 residues. V shed 6 bases and J shed 3 bases, with 15 bases lying between them. CDR3 sequence (DNA): TGTGCCAGCAGGCTGGGGACAAACCTCTACGAGCAGTACTTC. Protein: CASRLGTNLYEQYF.

The chain employs TRBV30 and TRBJ2-7, with no clear D. The CDR3 runs to 13 residues. CDR1 GTSNPN and CDR2 SVGIG come from the germline V gene (reference sequence). The V end was cut by 1 base, the J end by 1 base, with 8 bases between. CDR3 sequence reads: CAWSGAVSYEQYF. The CDR3, as DNA: TGTGCCTGGAGTGGGGCAGTTTCCTACGAGCAGTACTTC.

This chain links TRBV27 with TRBJ2-7, with 10 bases fitting TRBD2. Germline V gene data show CDR1 as MNHEY and CDR2 as SMNVEV (reference sequence). The length of the CDR3 is 17 residues. The J segment lost 5 bases and the V segment lost 2 bases, leaving 12 bases of the junction unmatched. CDR3 loop: CASSLGLAGVFRNEQYF. The CDR3 nucleotides read TGTGCCAGCAGTTTAGGCCTAGCGGGAGTATTTCGTAACGAGCAGTACTTC.

The J gene is TRBJ1-5, the V gene TRBV19, with D hard to call. Germline V lookup: CDR1 LNHDA, CDR2 SQIVND (reference sequence). V gave up 3 bases and J gave up 7 bases, with 7 bases separating them. The CDR3 sequence is 12 residues long. The CDR3 is CASSMLRQPQHF. In nucleotides, the CDR3 is TGTGCCAGTAGTATGTTGCGGCAGCCCCAGCATTTT.